A single sample gave rise to the 2 T cell receptor beta chains below, sequenced in a study of cytomegalovirus exposure and HLA in healthy donors. 60 Vbeta and 13 Jbeta primers were used in PCR. The assay was immunoSEQ multiplex PCR, and TCRdb's table has in-frame clones only and misses some. This table has over 150,000 clones, 60% to 85% appearing once. Material: PBMCs. The receptors here all came from a woman in her forties or fifties in good health and CMV-seropositive.

The chain is built from TRBV10-3 and TRBJ1-2; TRBD1 matches at 9 bases. The V gene's germline CDR1 is ENHRY and CDR2 SYGVKD. CDR3 size: 13 residues. The V gene end was trimmed by 8 bases and the J gene end by 13 bases; junction bases not matched to a gene: 14. The CDR3 DNA is TGTGCCATCGGGCGGGACAGGGCCCAAGAGAGCACCTTC. This encodes CAIGRDRAQESTF.

The rearrangement links TRBV10-2 to TRBJ2-4; 8 positions agree with TRBD2. The CDR3 is made up of 18 amino acids. Germline V gives CDR1 WSHSY, CDR2 SAAADI. Trimming removed 2 bases from V and 8 bases from J; junction bases left unmatched: 17. CDR3 loop: CASSERRGYGGGEYIQYF. The CDR3 coding sequence is TGCGCCAGCAGTGAGAGGAGGGGGTACGGGGGGGGAGAGTACATTCAGTACTTC.